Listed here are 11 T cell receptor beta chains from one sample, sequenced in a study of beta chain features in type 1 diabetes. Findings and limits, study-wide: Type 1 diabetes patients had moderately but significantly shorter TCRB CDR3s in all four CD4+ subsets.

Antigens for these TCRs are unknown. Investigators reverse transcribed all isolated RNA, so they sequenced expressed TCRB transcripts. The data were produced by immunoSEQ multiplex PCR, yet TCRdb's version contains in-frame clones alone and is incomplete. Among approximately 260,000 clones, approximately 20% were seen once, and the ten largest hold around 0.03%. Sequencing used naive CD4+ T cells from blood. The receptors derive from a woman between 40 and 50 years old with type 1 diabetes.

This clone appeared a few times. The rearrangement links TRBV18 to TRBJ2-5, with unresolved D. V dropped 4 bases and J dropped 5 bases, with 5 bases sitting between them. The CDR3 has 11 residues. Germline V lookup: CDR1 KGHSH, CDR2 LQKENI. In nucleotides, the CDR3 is TGTGCCAGCTCACAGGAGGAGACCCAGTACTTC. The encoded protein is CASSQEETQYF. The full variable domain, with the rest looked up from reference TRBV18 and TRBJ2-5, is NAGVMQNPRHLVRRRGQEARLRCSPMKGHSHVYWYRQLPEEGLKFMVYLQKENIIDESGMPKERFSAEFPKEGPSILRIQQVVRGDSAAYFCASSQEETQYFGPGTRLLVL.

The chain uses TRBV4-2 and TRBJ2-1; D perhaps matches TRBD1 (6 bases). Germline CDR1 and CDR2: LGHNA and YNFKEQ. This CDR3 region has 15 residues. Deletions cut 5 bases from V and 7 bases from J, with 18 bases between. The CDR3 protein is CASSSITGYLNEQFF. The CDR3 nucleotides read TGTGCCAGCAGCTCGATAACAGGGTACCTAAATGAGCAGTTCTTC.

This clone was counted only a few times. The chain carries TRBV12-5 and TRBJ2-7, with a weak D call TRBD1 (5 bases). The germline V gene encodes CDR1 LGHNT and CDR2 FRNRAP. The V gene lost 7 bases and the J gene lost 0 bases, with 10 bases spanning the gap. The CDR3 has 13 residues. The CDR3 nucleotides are TGTGCTAGTGCTCAGGACAACTCCTACGAGCAGTACTTC. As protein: CASAQDNSYEQYF.

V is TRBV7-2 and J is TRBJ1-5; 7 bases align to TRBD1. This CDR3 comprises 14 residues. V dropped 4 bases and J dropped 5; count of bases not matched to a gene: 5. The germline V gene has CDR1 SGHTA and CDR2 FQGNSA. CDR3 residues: CASSWGQPYQPQHF. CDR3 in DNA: TGTGCCAGCAGCTGGGGACAGCCCTATCAGCCCCAGCATTTT.

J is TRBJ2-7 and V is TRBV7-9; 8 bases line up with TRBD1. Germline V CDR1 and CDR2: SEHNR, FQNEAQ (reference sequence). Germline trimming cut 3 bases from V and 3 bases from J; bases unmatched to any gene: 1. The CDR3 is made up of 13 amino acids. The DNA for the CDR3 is TGTGCCAGCAGCTTCGGACAGGGCTACGAGCAGTACTTC. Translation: CASSFGQGYEQYF.

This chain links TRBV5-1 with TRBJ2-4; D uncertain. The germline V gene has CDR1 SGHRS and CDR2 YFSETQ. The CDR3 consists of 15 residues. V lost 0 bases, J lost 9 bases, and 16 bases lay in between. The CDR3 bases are TGCGCCAGCAGCTTGGGAGCAGCCGGGTTGGGCATTCAGTACTTC. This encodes CASSLGAAGLGIQYF.

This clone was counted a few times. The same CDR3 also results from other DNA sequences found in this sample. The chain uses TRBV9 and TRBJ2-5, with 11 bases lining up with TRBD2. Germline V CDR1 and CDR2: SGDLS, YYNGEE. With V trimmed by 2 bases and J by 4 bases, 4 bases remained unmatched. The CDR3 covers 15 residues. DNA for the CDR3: TGTGCCAGCAGCGTTAGCGGGGGGGCCGGAGAGACCCAGTACTTC. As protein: CASSVSGGAGETQYF.

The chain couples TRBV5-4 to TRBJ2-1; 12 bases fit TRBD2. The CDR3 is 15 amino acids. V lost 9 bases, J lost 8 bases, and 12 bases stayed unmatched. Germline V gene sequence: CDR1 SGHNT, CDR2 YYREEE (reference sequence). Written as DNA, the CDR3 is TGTGCCACCACCCGGACTAGCGGGACGATGGATGAGCAGTTCTTC. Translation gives CATTRTSGTMDEQFF. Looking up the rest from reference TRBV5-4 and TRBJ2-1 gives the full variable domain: ETGVTQSPTHLIKTRGQQVTLRCSSQSGHNTVSWYQQALGQGPQFIFQYYREEENGRGNFPPRFSGLQFPNYSSELNVNALELDDSALYLCATTRTSGTMDEQFFGPGTRLTVL.

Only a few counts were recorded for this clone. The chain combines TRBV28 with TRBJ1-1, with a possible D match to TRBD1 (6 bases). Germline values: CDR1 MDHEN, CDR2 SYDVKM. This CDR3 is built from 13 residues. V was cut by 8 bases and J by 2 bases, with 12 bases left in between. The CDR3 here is CASRKGTNTEAFF. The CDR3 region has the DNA TGTGCCAGCCGCAAAGGGACAAACACTGAAGCTTTCTTT.

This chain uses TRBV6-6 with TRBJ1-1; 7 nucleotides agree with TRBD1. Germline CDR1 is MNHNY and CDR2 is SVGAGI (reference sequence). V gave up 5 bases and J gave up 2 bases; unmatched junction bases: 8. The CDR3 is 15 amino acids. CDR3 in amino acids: CASSAPGTENTEAFF. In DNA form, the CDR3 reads TGTGCCAGCAGTGCACCCGGGACAGAAAACACTGAAGCTTTCTTT.

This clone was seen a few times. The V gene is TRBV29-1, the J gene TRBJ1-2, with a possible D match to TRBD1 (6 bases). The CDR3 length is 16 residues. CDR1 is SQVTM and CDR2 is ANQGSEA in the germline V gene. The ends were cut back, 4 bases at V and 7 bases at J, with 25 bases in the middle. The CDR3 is CSVGEGAQGSGSGYTF. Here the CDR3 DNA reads TGCAGCGTTGGCGAAGGGGCACAGGGCTCAGGAAGTGGCTACACCTTC.